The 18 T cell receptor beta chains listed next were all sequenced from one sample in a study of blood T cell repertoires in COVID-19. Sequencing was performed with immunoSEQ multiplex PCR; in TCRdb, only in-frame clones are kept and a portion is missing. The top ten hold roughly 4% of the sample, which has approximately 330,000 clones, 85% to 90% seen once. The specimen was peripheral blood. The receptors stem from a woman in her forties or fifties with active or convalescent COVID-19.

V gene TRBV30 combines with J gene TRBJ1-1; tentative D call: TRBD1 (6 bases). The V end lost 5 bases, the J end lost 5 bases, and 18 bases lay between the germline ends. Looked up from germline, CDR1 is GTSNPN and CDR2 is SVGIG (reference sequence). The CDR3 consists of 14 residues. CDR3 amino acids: CAWEDRSRWTEAFF. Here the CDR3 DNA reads TGTGCCTGGGAAGACAGGAGTAGGTGGACTGAAGCTTTCTTT.

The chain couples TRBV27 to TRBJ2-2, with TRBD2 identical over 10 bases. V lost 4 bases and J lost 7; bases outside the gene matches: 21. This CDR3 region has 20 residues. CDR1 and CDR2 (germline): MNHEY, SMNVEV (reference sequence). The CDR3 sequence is CASSSRRGYTSGRAHGELFF. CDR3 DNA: TGTGCCAGCAGTTCCCGGAGGGGGTACACGAGCGGGAGGGCCCACGGGGAGCTGTTTTTT.

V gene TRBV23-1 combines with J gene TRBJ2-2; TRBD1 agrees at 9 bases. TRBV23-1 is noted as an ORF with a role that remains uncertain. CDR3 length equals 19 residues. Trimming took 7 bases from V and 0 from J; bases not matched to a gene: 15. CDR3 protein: CASTPGQGLYRTNTGELFF. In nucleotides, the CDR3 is TGCGCCAGCACTCCGGGACAGGGCCTTTATAGGACGAACACCGGGGAGCTGTTTTTT.

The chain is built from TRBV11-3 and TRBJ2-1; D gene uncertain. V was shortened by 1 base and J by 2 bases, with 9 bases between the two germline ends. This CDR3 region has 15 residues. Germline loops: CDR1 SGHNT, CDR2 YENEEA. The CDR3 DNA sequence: TGTGCCAGCAGCTTAGGGGCTTCGGCCTACAATGAGCAGTTCTTC. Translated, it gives CASSLGASAYNEQFF.

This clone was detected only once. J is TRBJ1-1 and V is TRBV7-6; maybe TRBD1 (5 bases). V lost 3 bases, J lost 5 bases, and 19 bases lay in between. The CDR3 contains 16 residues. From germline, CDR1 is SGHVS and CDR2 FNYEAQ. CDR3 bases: TGTGCCAGCAGCTTTGCGACGGGGGGACGTGTTACTGAAGCTTTCTTT. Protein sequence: CASSFATGGRVTEAFF.

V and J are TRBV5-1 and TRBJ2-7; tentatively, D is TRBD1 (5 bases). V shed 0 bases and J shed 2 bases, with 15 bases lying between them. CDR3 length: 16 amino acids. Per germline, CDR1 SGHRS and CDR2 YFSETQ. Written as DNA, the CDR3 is TGCGCCAGCAGCTTGGAGGGGTCTACCGTCCCCTACGAGCAGTACTTC. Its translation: CASSLEGSTVPYEQYF.

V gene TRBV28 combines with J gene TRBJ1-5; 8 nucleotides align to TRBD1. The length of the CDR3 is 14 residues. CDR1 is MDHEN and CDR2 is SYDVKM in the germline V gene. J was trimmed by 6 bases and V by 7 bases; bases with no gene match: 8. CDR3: CASTPQGATQPQHF. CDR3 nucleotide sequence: TGTGCCAGCACCCCGCAGGGGGCAACTCAGCCCCAGCATTTT. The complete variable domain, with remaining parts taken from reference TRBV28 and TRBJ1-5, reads DVKVTQSSRYLVKRTGEKVFLECVQDMDHENMFWYRQDPGLGLRLIYFSYDVKMKEKGDIPEGYSVSREKKERFSLILESASTNQTSMYLCASTPQGATQPQHFGDGTRLSIL.

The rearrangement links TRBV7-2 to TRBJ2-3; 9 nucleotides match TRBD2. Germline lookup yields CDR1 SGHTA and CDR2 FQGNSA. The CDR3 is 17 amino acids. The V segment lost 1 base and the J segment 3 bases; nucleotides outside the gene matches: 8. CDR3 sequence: CASSLESSGRSTDTQYF. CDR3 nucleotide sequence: TGTGCCAGCAGCTTAGAGAGTAGCGGGAGAAGTACAGATACGCAGTATTTT.

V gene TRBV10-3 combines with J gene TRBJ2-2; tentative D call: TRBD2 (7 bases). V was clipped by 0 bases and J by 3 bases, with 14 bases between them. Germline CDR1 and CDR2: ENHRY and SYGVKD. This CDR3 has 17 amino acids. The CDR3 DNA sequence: TGTGCCATCAGTGAGTCCCGCGTAGGGGGGGACACCGGGGAGCTGTTTTTT. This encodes CAISESRVGGDTGELFF.

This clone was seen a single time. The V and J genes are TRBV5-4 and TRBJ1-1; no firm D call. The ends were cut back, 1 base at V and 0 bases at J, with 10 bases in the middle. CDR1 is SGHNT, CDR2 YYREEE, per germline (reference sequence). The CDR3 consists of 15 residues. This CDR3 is CASSLQGRVNTEAFF. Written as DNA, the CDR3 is TGTGCCAGCAGCTTGCAAGGGAGGGTGAACACTGAAGCTTTCTTT.

For the CDR3, the DNA is TGTGCCTGGAGTGTCGAGACAGGGGGCAATGGCTACACCTTC. This encodes CAWSVETGGNGYTF. The chain links TRBV30 to TRBJ1-2; TRBD1 aligns across 10 bases. This CDR3 comprises 14 residues. After removal of 0 bases from V and 6 bases from J, the junction contained 4 bases not matched to a gene. Germline V lookup: CDR1 GTSNPN, CDR2 SVGIG (reference sequence).

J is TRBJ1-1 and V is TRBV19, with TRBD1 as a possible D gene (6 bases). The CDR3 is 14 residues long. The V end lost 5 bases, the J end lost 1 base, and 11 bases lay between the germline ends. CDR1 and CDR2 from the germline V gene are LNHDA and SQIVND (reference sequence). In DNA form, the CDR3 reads TGTGCCAGTAGTCCCAAGACAGGGAACACTGAAGCTTTCTTT. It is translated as CASSPKTGNTEAFF.

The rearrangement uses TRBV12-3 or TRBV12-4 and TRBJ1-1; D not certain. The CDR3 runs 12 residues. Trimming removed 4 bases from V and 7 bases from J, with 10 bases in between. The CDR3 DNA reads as TGTGCCAGCAGTTCCAGGTTCAGTGAAGCTTTCTTT. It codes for CASSSRFSEAFF.

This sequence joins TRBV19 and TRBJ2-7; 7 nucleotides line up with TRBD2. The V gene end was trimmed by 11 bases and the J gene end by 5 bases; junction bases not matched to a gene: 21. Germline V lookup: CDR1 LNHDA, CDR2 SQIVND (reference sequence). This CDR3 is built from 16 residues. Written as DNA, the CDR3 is TGTGCCGTAATGAAGGGGTGGCTAGCGGTTATGGACGAGCAGTACTTC. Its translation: CAVMKGWLAVMDEQYF. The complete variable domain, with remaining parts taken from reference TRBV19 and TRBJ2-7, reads DGGITQSPKYLFRKEGQNVTLSCEQNLNHDAMYWYRQDPGQGLRLIYYSQIVNDFQKGDIAEGYSVSREKKESFPLTVTSAQKNPTAFYLCAVMKGWLAVMDEQYFGPGTRLTVT.

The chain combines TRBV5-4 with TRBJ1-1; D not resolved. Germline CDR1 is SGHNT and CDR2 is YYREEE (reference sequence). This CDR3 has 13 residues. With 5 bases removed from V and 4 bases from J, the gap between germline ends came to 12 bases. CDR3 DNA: TGTGCCAGCAGTGTGACACCCCCCACTGAAGCTTTCTTT. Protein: CASSVTPPTEAFF.

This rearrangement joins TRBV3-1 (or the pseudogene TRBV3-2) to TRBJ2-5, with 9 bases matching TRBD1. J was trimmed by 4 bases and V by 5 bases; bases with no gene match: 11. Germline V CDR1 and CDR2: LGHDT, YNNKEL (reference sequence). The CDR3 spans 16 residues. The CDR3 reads CASSTTGGATRETQYF. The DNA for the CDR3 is TGTGCCAGCAGCACGACAGGGGGAGCCACTCGAGAGACCCAGTACTTC.

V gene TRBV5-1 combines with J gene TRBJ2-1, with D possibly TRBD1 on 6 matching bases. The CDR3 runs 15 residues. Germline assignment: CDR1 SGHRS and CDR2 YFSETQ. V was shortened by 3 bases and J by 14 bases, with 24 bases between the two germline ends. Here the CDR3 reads CASSWGQGLMFLEFF. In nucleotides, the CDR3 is TGCGCCAGCAGCTGGGGGCAGGGGTTGATGTTTTTGGAGTTCTTC. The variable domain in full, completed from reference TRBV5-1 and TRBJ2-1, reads KAGVTQTPRYLIKTRGQQVTLSCSPISGHRSVSWYQQTPGQGLQFLFEYFSETQRNKGNFPGRFSGRQFSNSRSEMNVSTLELGDSALYLCASSWGQGLMFLEFFGPGTRLTVL.

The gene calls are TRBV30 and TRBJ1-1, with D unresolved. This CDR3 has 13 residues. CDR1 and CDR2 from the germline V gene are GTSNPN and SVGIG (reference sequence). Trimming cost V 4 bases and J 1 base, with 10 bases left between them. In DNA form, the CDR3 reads TGTGCCTGGAAAGAACAGTGGAACACTGAAGCTTTCTTT. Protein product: CAWKEQWNTEAFF.